This TCR beta chain was sequenced in a study of immune evolution from preneoplasia to lung adenocarcinoma. At the level of the study: HLA loss of heterozygosity: under 7.5% AIS, around 16% MIA, about 32% ADC, none AAH.

Trimming took off 6 bases at V and 5 bases at J, with 8 bases between the two ends. CDR1 DFQATT and CDR2 SNEGSKA come from the germline V gene (reference sequence). This CDR3 region has 11 residues. Patient tissue came from resections in Japan or China, 2014–2017. Here immunoSEQ multiplex PCR was the method, and the copy in TCRdb shows in-frame clones only, minus some. The table records tens of thousands of clones, roughly 80% of them present only once. Concerning this clone: Its antigen is unidentified.

The study's findings and limits: Normal lung had the highest top T cell clone frequencies.

The clonotype comes from a person aged 55 to 69 with lung adenocarcinoma. Sequenced: FFPE invasive lung adenocarcinoma tissue. The rearrangement links TRBV20-1 to TRBJ2-1; D ambiguous. Here the CDR3 DNA reads TGCAGTGCCCGATTAAACAATGAGCAGTTCTTC. Protein: CSARLNNEQFF.